This T cell receptor beta chain came from a study of Ad26.COV2.S vaccination and SARS-CoV-2 variants. The CDR3 length is 12 residues. CDR1 and CDR2 (germline): MDHEN, SYDVKM. V was clipped by 6 bases and J by 7 bases, with 12 bases between them. Treatment defined: about 20 received Ad26.COV2.S at low or high dose, single or two shots; several received placebo; per-sample allocation not given. At day 63 after the first vaccine or placebo injection, samples were drawn. Assay: immunoSEQ multiplex PCR; the TCRdb copy retains only in-frame clones and omits some. The sample carries roughly 400,000 clones, approximately 92% recorded once.

The sequences come from peripheral blood, collected in a trial of Ad26.COV2.S vaccine versus placebo. The sequence came from a person aged 18-60 years who received the Ad26.COV2.S COVID-19 vaccine or a placebo. The V gene is TRBV28, the J gene TRBJ1-2; D possibly corresponds to TRBD1 (6 bases). The CDR3: CASRKGQSGYTF. CDR3 sequence (DNA): TGTGCCAGCAGGAAAGGACAGAGTGGCTACACCTTC.